This T cell receptor (beta chain) comes out of a study of blood T cell repertoires in COVID-19. Profiled with immunoSEQ multiplex PCR; TCRdb holds only in-frame clones, not every one. The sample lists tens of thousands of clones, 80% to 90% seen once, with roughly 43% in the top ten. The sequence was obtained from a woman in her sixties with COVID-19, enrolled during active disease. Sequenced input: peripheral blood.

CDR3 in amino acids: CASSRYSGRSSYEQYF. CDR3 nucleotide sequence: TGTGCCAGCAGTCGATATAGCGGGAGGAGCTCCTACGAGCAGTACTTC. The rearrangement joins TRBV27 to TRBJ2-7; 10 nucleotides agree with TRBD2. CDR1 and CDR2 from the germline V gene are MNHEY and SMNVEV (reference sequence). V lost 5 bases, J lost 0 bases, and 7 bases stayed unmatched. CDR3 length: 16 amino acids.